This is a list of T cell receptor beta chains from one sample in a study of blood T cell repertoires in COVID-19. The data were produced by immunoSEQ multiplex PCR, yet TCRdb's version contains in-frame clones alone and is incomplete. The sample contains approximately 400,000 clones, around 90% of which appear only once. Material: peripheral blood. The source is a man in his forties or fifties with acute or convalescent COVID-19. Both conserved end residues are part of each CDR3. Fields, in order: V gene, clone size, D gene, J gene, CDR3 DNA, CDR3 protein. A D gene is named only where the DNA matches it firmly. Rows give clone size only sometimes, using once, few, many, or a class for an expanded clone.

V: TRBV7-9
size: -
D: -
J: TRBJ2-7
DNA: TGTGCCAGCAGCTTAGAGGGGCCTCCCTACGAGCAGTACTTC
CDR3: CASSLEGPPYEQYF

V: TRBV28
size: -
D: TRBD2
J: TRBJ2-2
DNA: TGTGCCAGCAGTTCCGTAGCGGGAGAGCGGACCGGGGAGCTGTTTTTT
CDR3: CASSSVAGERTGELFF

V: TRBV2
size: -
D: -
J: TRBJ1-3
DNA: TGTGCCAGCAGTGAAGAAGGGACTTACTCTGGAAACACCATATATTTT
CDR3: CASSEEGTYSGNTIYF

V: TRBV19
size: -
D: TRBD2
J: TRBJ2-1
DNA: TGTGCCAGTAGTCCTCGGAGCGGGGGTGACGGTGAGCAGTTCTTC
CDR3: CASSPRSGGDGEQFF

V: TRBV19
size: -
D: TRBD1
J: TRBJ2-6
DNA: TGTGCCAGTAGTACGACAGGGGGCGGAGTCGCCAACGTCCTGACTTTC
CDR3: CASSTTGGGVANVLTF

V: TRBV19
size: few
D: TRBD2
J: TRBJ2-1
DNA: TGTGCCAGTACGGCGAGCCTTCTAGCGGGAGGAGACCATGAGCAGTTCTTC
CDR3: CASTASLLAGGDHEQFF

V: TRBV6-5
size: once
D: TRBD2
J: TRBJ2-7
DNA: TGTGCCAGCGGCGGGAGGGCCAACGAGCAGTACTTC
CDR3: CASGGRANEQYF

V: TRBV28
size: -
D: -
J: TRBJ1-1
DNA: TGTGCCAGCTGGGGGGACACTGAAGCTTTCTTT
CDR3: CASWGDTEAFF

V: TRBV14
size: once
D: -
J: TRBJ2-7
DNA: TGTGCCAGCAGCCTCTGGGGCAGGGAACCCGAGCAGTACTTC
CDR3: CASSLWGREPEQYF

V: TRBV10-3
size: -
D: -
J: TRBJ2-1
DNA: TGTGCCATCAGGGAGACTCCGGATGAGCAGTTCTTC
CDR3: CAIRETPDEQFF

V: TRBV7-9
size: -
D: -
J: TRBJ2-7
DNA: TGTGCCAGCAGCTTAGGACAGGTCTCCTACGAGCAGTACTTC
CDR3: CASSLGQVSYEQYF

V: TRBV5-1
size: -
D: -
J: TRBJ1-2
DNA: TGCGCCAGCAGCTTGGCGACTCCTCAAGATGGCTACACCTTC
CDR3: CASSLATPQDGYTF

V: TRBV3-1/TRBV3-2
size: -
D: -
J: TRBJ2-7
DNA: TGTGCCAGCCGTGCGTCGGGAGTCAGCTACGAGCAGTACTTC
CDR3: CASRASGVSYEQYF

V: TRBV28
size: -
D: -
J: TRBJ2-7
DNA: TGTGCCAGCAGTTTTCGACAGAGAGTCTACGAGCAGTACTTC
CDR3: CASSFRQRVYEQYF

V: TRBV13
size: -
D: TRBD2
J: TRBJ2-1
DNA: TGTGCCAGCAGCCGGATTTCTAGCGGGAGGGCCCTCATGGACAATGAGCAGTTCTTC
CDR3: CASSRISSGRALMDNEQFF

V: TRBV2
size: -
D: -
J: TRBJ1-5
DNA: TGTGCCAGCAGTGAATACGGGACTACTAATCAGCCCCAGCATTTT
CDR3: CASSEYGTTNQPQHF

V: TRBV28
size: -
D: TRBD1
J: TRBJ1-2
DNA: TGTGCCAGCAGTTTACAGGGGGGACGTGGCTACACCTTC
CDR3: CASSLQGGRGYTF

V: TRBV27
size: few
D: -
J: TRBJ1-2
DNA: TGTGCCAGCAGTCCCCGGACCGAAGGGTGGGAGGGCTACACCTTC
CDR3: CASSPRTEGWEGYTF

V: TRBV28
size: -
D: -
J: TRBJ2-4
DNA: TGTGCCAGCAGCCCTGGGCACGCCAAAAACATTCAGTACTTC
CDR3: CASSPGHAKNIQYF

V: TRBV5-6
size: -
D: -
J: TRBJ1-6
DNA: TGTGCCAGCAGGTGGGGGGAAAATTCACCCCTCCACTTT
CDR3: CASRWGENSPLHF

V: TRBV7-6
size: -
D: -
J: TRBJ1-4
DNA: TGTGCCAGCAGCGCTAACCTACAGGAAAAACTGTTTTTT
CDR3: CASSANLQEKLFF

V: TRBV11-2
size: -
D: -
J: TRBJ2-4
DNA: TGTGCCAGCAGCTCCCTTGCGGGGTGGCACATTCAGTACTTC
CDR3: CASSSLAGWHIQYF